A selection of T cell receptor beta chains follows, all from one sample in a study of blood T cell repertoires in COVID-19. Libraries were prepared by immunoSEQ multiplex PCR; TCRdb keeps only in-frame clonotypes and omits some of them. The sample lists about 180,000 clones; 86% were seen once. The sequencing sample was made of PBMCs or T cells enriched from blood (not recorded which). Receptors originate from a woman between 25 and 40 years old who had recovered from COVID-19. CDR3s include the opening cysteine and the closing phenylalanine or tryptophan. D genes are given only for firm matches. The size field is filled for only some rows; it gives once, few, many or a size class.

clone size,D gene,J gene,V gene,CDR3 DNA,CDR3 protein
NA,NA,TRBJ2-3,TRBV28,TGTGCCAGCAGTTCTTACAGGGCAAGCACAGATACGCAGTATTTT,CASSSYRASTDTQYF
NA,TRBD2,TRBJ2-7,TRBV3-1/TRBV3-2,TGTGCCAGCAGCCTAACCGGGACTAGGGCCTACGAGCAGTACTTC,CASSLTGTRAYEQYF
NA,TRBD1,TRBJ2-3,TRBV11-2,TGTGCCAGCAGCTTTATTCGGGACAGGGGAGTTGATACGCAGTATTTT,CASSFIRDRGVDTQYF
few,TRBD1,TRBJ1-4,TRBV9,TGTGCCAGCAGCGGAGGGGCAGGGGGCGCAGCTGAAAAACTGTTTTTT,CASSGGAGGAAEKLFF
NA,NA,TRBJ2-1,TRBV27,TGTGCCAGCAGTTTTAGTGGTAGCTCCTACAATGAGCAGTTCTTC,CASSFSGSSYNEQFF
NA,NA,TRBJ1-6,TRBV9,TGTGCCAGCAGCGTAGCGGTTTGGGGGGATTCACCCCTCCACTTT,CASSVAVWGDSPLHF
NA,TRBD1,TRBJ1-5,TRBV6-1,TGTGCCAGCAGTGCAACATTGGGGACAGGGTTTAGCAATCAGCCCCAGCATTTT,CASSATLGTGFSNQPQHF
NA,NA,TRBJ2-1,TRBV9,TGTGCCAGCAGCGTAGTCCCAGGGGCAACATACAATGAGCAGTTCTTC,CASSVVPGATYNEQFF
NA,NA,TRBJ2-3,TRBV12-2,TGTGCAACTAGCTACCTCCGGACTACCCGGCGAGATACGCAGTATTTT,CATSYLRTTRRDTQYF
NA,NA,TRBJ2-7,TRBV28,TGTGCCAGCAGTTTTTCTAGCTACGAGCAGTACTTC,CASSFSSYEQYF